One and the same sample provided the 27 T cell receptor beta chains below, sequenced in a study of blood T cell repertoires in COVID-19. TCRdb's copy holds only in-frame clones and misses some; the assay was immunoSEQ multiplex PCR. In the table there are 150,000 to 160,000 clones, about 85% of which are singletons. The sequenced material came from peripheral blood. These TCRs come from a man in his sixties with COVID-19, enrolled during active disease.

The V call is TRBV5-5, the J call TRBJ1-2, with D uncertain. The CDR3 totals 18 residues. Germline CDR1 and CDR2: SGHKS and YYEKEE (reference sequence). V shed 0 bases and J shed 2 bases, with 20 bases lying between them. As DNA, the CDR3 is TGTGCCAGCAGCTTGGAGTCCCAAACGTCGAGATTCAACTATGGCTACACCTTC. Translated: CASSLESQTSRFNYGYTF.

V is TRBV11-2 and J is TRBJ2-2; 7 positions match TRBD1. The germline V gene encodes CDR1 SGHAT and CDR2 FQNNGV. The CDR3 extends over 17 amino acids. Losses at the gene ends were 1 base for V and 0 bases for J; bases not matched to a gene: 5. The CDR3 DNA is TGTGCCAGCAGCTTAGTCCAGGGGGAAGCGAACACCGGGGAGCTGTTTTTT. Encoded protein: CASSLVQGEANTGELFF.

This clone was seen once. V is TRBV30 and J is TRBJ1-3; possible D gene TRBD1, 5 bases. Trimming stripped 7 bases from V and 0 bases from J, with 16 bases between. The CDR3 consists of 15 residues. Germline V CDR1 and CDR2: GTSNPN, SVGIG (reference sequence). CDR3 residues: CAFRKTAISGNTIYF. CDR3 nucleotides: TGTGCCTTCAGGAAGACAGCAATCTCTGGAAACACCATATATTTT.

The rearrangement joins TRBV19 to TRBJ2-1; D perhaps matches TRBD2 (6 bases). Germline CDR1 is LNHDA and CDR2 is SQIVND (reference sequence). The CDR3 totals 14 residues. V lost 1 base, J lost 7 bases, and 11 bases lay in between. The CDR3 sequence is CASSIVGGVNEQFF. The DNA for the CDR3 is TGTGCCAGTAGTATAGTGGGGGGTGTGAATGAGCAGTTCTTC. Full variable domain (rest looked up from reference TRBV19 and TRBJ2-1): DGGITQSPKYLFRKEGQNVTLSCEQNLNHDAMYWYRQDPGQGLRLIYYSQIVNDFQKGDIAEGYSVSREKKESFPLTVTSAQKNPTAFYLCASSIVGGVNEQFFGPGTRLTVL.

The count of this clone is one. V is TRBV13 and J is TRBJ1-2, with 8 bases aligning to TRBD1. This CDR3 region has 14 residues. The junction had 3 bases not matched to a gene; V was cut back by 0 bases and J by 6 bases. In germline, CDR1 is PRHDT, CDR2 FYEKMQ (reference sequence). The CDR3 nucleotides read TGTGCCAGCAGCTTAGGGGACAGGGATAATGGCTACACCTTC. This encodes CASSLGDRDNGYTF.

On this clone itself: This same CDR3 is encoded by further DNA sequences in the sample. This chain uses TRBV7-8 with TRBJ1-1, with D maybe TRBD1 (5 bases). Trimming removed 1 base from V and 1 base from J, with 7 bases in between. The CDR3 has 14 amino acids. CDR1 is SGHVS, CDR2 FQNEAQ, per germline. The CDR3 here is CASSLGQSNTEAFF. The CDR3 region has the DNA TGTGCCAGCAGCTTAGGACAGTCGAACACTGAAGCTTTCTTT. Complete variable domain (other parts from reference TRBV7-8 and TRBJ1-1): GAGVSQSPRYKVAKRGQDVALRCDPISGHVSLFWYQQALGQGPEFLTYFQNEAQLDKSGLPSDRFFAERPEGSVSTLKIQRTQQEDSAVYLCASSLGQSNTEAFFGQGTRLTVV.

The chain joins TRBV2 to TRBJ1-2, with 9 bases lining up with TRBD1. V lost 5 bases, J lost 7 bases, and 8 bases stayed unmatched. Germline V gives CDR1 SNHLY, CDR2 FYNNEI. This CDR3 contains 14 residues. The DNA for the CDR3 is TGTGCCAGCAGTCGACAGGGGGGGATTTCTGGCTACACCTTC. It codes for CASSRQGGISGYTF. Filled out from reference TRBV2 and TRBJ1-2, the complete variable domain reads EPEVTQTPSHQVTQMGQEVILRCVPISNHLYFYWYRQILGQKVEFLVSFYNNEISEKSEIFDDQFSVERPDGSNFTLKIRSTKLEDSAMYFCASSRQGGISGYTFGSGTRLTVV.

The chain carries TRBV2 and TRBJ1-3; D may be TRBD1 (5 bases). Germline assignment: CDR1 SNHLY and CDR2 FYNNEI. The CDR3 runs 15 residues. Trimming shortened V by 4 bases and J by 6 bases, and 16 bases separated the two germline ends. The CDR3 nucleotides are TGTGCCAGCAGTGGACAGCTACTCTCGGAAAACACCATATATTTT. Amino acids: CASSGQLLSENTIYF.

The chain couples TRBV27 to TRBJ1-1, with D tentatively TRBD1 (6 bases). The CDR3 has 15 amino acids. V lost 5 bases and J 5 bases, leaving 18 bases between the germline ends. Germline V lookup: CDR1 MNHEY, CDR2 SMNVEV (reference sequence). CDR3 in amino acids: CASSLKAGVGTEAFF. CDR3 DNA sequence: TGTGCCAGCAGTCTAAAAGCAGGGGTCGGGACTGAAGCTTTCTTT.

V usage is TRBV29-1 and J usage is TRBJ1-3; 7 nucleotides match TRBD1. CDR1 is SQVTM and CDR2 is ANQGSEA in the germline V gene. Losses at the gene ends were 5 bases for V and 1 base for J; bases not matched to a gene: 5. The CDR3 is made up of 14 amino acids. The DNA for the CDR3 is TGCAGCGTTACCCCGACAGGGTCTGGAAACACCATATATTTT. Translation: CSVTPTGSGNTIYF.

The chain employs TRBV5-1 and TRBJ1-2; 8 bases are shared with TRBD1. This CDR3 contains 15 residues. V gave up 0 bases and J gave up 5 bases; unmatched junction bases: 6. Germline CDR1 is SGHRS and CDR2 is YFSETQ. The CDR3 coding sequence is TGCGCCAGCAGCTTGGTACAGGGGGAGTTATATGGCTACACCTTC. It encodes CASSLVQGELYGYTF.

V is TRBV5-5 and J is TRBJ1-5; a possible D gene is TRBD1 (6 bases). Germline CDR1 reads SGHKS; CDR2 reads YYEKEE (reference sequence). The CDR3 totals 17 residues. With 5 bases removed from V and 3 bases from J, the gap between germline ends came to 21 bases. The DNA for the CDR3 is TGTGCCAGCAGTGCGAATTCGGGGGGCGCGAACAATCAGCCCCAGCATTTT. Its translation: CASSANSGGANNQPQHF.

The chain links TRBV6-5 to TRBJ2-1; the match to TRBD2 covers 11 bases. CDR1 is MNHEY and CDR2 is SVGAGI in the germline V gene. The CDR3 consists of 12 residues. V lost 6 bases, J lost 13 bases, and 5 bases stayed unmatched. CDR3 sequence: CASRTSGMYQFF. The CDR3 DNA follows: TGTGCCAGCAGGACTAGCGGGATGTACCAGTTCTTC.

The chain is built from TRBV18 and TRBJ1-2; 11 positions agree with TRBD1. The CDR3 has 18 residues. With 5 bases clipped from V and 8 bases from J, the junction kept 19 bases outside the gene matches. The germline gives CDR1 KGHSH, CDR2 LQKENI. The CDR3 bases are TGTGCCAGCTCAAGAGGGCGGACAGGGGGCCTTTCCCCCGGCGGCTACACCTTC. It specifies CASSRGRTGGLSPGGYTF.

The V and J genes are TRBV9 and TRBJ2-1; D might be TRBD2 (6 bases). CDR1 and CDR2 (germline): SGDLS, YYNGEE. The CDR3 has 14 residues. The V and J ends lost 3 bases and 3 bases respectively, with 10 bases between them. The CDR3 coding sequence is TGTGCCAGCAGCGGCCGGGACTTCTACAATGAGCAGTTCTTC. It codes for CASSGRDFYNEQFF.

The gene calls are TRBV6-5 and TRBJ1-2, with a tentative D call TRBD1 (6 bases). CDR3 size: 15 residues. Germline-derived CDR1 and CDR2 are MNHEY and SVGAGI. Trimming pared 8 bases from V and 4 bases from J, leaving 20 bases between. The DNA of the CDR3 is TGTGCCAGCTATACTACAGGGCTTTTTCCCTATGGCTACACCTTC. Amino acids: CASYTTGLFPYGYTF.

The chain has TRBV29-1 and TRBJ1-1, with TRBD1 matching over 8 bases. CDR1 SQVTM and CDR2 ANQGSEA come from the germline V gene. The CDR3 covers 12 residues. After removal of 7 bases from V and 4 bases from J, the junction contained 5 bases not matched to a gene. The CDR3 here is CSGHRGATEAFF. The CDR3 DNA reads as TGCAGCGGGCACAGGGGGGCCACTGAAGCTTTCTTT.

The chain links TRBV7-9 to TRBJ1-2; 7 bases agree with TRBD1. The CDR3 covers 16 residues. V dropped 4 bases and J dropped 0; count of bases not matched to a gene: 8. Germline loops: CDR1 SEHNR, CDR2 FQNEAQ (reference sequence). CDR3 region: CASSSTYRGANYGYTF. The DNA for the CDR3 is TGTGCCAGCAGCTCTACCTACAGGGGAGCTAACTATGGCTACACCTTC.

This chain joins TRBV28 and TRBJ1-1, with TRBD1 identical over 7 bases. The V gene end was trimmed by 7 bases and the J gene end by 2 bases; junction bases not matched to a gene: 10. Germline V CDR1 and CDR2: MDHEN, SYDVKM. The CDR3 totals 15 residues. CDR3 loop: CASTQGGSGNTEAFF. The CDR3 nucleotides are TGTGCCAGCACCCAGGGGGGCAGTGGAAACACTGAAGCTTTCTTT.

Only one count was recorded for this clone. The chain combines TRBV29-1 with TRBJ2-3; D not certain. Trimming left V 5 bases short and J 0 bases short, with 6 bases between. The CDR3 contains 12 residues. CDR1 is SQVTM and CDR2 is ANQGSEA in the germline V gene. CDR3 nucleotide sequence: TGCAGCGTTACAGACAGCACAGATACGCAGTATTTT. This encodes CSVTDSTDTQYF.

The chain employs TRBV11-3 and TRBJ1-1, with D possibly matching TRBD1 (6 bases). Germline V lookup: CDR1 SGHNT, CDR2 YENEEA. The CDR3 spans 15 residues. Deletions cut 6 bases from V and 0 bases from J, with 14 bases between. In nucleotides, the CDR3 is TGTGCCAGCAGGAAGGGACAAAATATGAACACTGAAGCTTTCTTT. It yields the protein CASRKGQNMNTEAFF.

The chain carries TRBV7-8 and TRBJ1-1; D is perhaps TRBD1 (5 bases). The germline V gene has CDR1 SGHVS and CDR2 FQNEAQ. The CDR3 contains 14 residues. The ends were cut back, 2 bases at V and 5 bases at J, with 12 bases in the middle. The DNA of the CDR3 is TGTGCCAGCAGCTTACAGGGTTTATGGACTGAAGCTTTCTTT. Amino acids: CASSLQGLWTEAFF.

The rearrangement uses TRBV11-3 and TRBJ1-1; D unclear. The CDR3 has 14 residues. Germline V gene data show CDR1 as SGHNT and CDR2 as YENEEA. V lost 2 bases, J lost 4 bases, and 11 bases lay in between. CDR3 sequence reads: CASSLTPEGTEAFF. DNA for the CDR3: TGTGCCAGCAGCTTAACACCTGAGGGCACTGAAGCTTTCTTT. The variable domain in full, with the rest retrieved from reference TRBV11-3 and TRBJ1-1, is EAGVVQSPRYKIIEKKQPVAFWCNPISGHNTLYWYLQNLGQGPELLIRYENEEAVDDSQLPKDRFSAERLKGVDSTLKIQPAELGDSAVYLCASSLTPEGTEAFFGQGTRLTVV.

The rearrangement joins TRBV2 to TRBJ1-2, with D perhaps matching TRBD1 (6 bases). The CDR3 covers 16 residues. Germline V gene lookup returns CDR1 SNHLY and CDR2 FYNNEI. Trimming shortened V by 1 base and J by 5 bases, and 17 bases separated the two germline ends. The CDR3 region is CASSEDSQGLWYGYTF. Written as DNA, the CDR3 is TGTGCCAGCAGTGAAGACTCACAGGGATTATGGTATGGCTACACCTTC.

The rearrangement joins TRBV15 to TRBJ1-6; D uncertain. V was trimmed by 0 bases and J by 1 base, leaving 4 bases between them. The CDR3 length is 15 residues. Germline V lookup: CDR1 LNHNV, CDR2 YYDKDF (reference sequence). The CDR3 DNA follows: TGTGCCACCAGCAGAGAACTGTCCTATAATTCACCCCTCCACTTT. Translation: CATSRELSYNSPLHF.

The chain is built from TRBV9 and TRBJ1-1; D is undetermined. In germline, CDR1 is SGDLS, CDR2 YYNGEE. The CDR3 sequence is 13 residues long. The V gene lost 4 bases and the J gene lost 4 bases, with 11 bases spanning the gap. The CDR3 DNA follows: TGTGCCAGCAGCTTTGGCCGGAGCACTGAAGCTTTCTTT. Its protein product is CASSFGRSTEAFF.

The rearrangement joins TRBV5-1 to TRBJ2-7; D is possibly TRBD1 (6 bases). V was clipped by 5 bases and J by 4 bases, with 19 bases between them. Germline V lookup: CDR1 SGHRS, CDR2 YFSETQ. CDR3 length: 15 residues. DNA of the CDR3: TGCGCCAGCAGTACCGGACAGTCCGGTTTGTACGAGCAGTACTTC. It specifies CASSTGQSGLYEQYF.